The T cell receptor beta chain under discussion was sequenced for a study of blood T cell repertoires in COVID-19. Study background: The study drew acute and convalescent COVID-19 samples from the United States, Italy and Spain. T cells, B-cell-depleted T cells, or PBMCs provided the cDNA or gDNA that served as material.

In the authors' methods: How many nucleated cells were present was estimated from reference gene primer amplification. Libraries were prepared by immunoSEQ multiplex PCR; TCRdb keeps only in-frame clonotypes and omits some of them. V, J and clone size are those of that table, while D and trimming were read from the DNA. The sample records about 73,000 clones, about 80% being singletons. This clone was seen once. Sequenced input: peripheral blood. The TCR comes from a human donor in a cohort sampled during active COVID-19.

Written as DNA, the CDR3 is TGTGCCAGCAGTACCTTGACAGGGTTAAGCGGCTACACCTTC. Translating it yields CASSTLTGLSGYTF. The genes are TRBV2 and TRBJ1-2; 7 positions agree with TRBD1. CDR1 is SNHLY and CDR2 is FYNNEI in the germline V gene. The length of the CDR3 is 14 residues. After removal of 5 bases from V and 8 bases from J, the junction contained 11 bases not matched to a gene.